These 18 T cell receptor beta chains came from one sample sequenced in a study of Ad26.COV2.S vaccination and SARS-CoV-2 variants. The repertoire was sequenced with immunoSEQ multiplex PCR; TCRdb's copy has only in-frame clones and lacks some. The repertoire holds around 450,000 clones, with 75% to 90% as singletons. Documented treatment: approximately 18 received Ad26.COV2.S at low or high dose, single or two shots; 5 received placebo; per-sample allocation not given. Vaccine and placebo recipients were sampled on day 63 after the first injection. Sequenced material: peripheral blood, taken in a trial of Ad26.COV2.S vaccine versus placebo. The receptors shown here come from a person between 18 and 60 years old who received the Ad26.COV2.S COVID-19 vaccine or a placebo.

V and J are TRBV5-1 and TRBJ2-2; TRBD1 might be the D (5 bases). The V end was cut by 5 bases, the J end by 0 bases, with 8 bases between. Germline CDR1 reads SGHRS; CDR2 reads YFSETQ. CDR3 length equals 14 residues. The CDR3: CASSPRANTGELFF. The CDR3 DNA is TGCGCCAGCAGTCCCAGGGCGAACACCGGGGAGCTGTTTTTT.

The chain couples TRBV7-2 to TRBJ2-7; TRBD2 is a possible D gene (6 bases). The germline V and J ends were trimmed by 3 bases and 3 bases, with 18 bases remaining between them. This CDR3 contains 16 residues. In germline, CDR1 is SGHTA, CDR2 FQGNSA. CDR3 sequence reads: CASSFSGTVEFYEQYV. The DNA for the CDR3 is TGTGCCAGCAGCTTCTCCGGGACTGTGGAATTCTACGAGCAGTACGTC.

V gene TRBV7-9 combines with J gene TRBJ1-4; the match to TRBD1 covers 7 bases. V lost 5 bases to trimming and J lost 4 bases; unmatched junction nucleotides: 10. The CDR3 is 16 residues long. The germline CDR1 and CDR2 sequences are SEHNR and FQNEAQ (reference sequence). CDR3 DNA: TGTGCCAGCAGCCCATCGACAGGGAGGAATAATGAAAAACTGTTTTTT. It is translated as CASSPSTGRNNEKLFF.

The chain is built from TRBV7-2 and TRBJ2-1; maybe TRBD1 (7 bases). The CDR3 runs to 13 residues. Per germline, CDR1 SGHTA and CDR2 FQGNSA. V lost 6 bases and J lost 9, with 15 bases in between. Here the CDR3 DNA reads TGTGCCAGCAGTAATCGACAGGGAGGTGAGCAGTTCTTC. Translation: CASSNRQGGEQFF. Full variable domain (missing parts from reference TRBV7-2 and TRBJ2-1): GAGVSQSPSNKVTEKGKDVELRCDPISGHTALYWYRQSLGQGLEFLIYFQGNSAPDKSGLPSDRFSAERTGGSVSTLTIQRTQQEDSAVYLCASSNRQGGEQFFGPGTRLTVL.

CDR3 bases: TGTGCCAGCAGCCCAGGCAAGCGGGCCGATGAGCAGTTCTTC. Its translation: CASSPGKRADEQFF. This chain joins TRBV11-3 and TRBJ2-1; D perhaps matches TRBD2 (6 bases). Trimming cost V 5 bases and J 8 bases, with 16 bases left between them. The CDR3 is 14 residues long. Germline loops: CDR1 SGHNT, CDR2 YENEEA.

DNA of the CDR3: TGTGCCAGCTCACCACAGGGGAGCTCTGGAAACACCATATATTTT. It codes for CASSPQGSSGNTIYF. This rearrangement joins TRBV18 to TRBJ1-3; D perhaps matches TRBD1 (5 bases). This CDR3 has 15 residues. Germline V gene data show CDR1 as KGHSH and CDR2 as LQKENI. The V end lost 1 base, the J end lost 0 bases, and 7 bases lay between the germline ends.

On this clone: The CDR3 ends on some other residue instead of the conserved phenylalanine or tryptophan, so this is likely a read error. No DNA is shown, since the ends of the CDR3 on it are uncertain; the CDR3 is the one TCRdb lists. This chain connects TRBV5-6 to TRBJ1-2. 16 amino acids form the CDR3, both terminal residues included. The germline gives CDR1 SGHDT, CDR2 YYEEEE. CDR3 amino acids: CASSFIESNKLSLPST.

The chain is built from TRBV7-2 and TRBJ1-2, with a possible D match to TRBD1 (5 bases). Per germline, CDR1 SGHTA and CDR2 FQGNSA. This CDR3 comprises 15 residues. Trimming shortened V by 5 bases and J by 4 bases, and 17 bases separated the two germline ends. The CDR3 is CASSVGEQAIYGYTF. CDR3 nucleotides: TGTGCCAGCAGCGTAGGCGAACAGGCTATCTATGGCTACACCTTC.

The rearrangement links TRBV7-9 to TRBJ2-3; D perhaps matches TRBD2 (6 bases). V lost 6 bases, J lost 6 bases, and 13 bases lay in between. This CDR3 has 13 amino acids. Germline loops: CDR1 SEHNR, CDR2 FQNEAQ (reference sequence). CDR3 bases: TGTGCCAGCAGTCGGGGGTCCGGGGATACGCAGTATTTT. Protein sequence: CASSRGSGDTQYF.

The chain employs TRBV5-1 and TRBJ1-2, with D perhaps TRBD1 (5 bases). CDR3 length: 14 residues. CDR1 and CDR2 from the germline V gene are SGHRS and YFSETQ. V was pared by 2 bases and J by 4 bases, with 12 bases between. CDR3 sequence: CASSLGTASYGYTF. The CDR3, as DNA: TGCGCCAGCAGCTTAGGGACGGCTTCCTATGGCTACACCTTC.

The CDR3: CASSDMEEGPLNEQFF. The CDR3 coding sequence is TGTGCCAGCAGCGATATGGAGGAGGGCCCCCTCAATGAGCAGTTCTTC. The J gene is TRBJ2-1, the V gene TRBV11-3; D might be TRBD2 (6 bases). Germline V lookup: CDR1 SGHNT, CDR2 YENEEA. Trimming took off 5 bases at V and 6 bases at J, with 20 bases between the two ends. The CDR3 spans 16 residues.

The chain recombines TRBV3-1 (or the pseudogene TRBV3-2) with TRBJ2-2; the D is unclear. Per germline, CDR1 LGHDT and CDR2 YNNKEL (reference sequence). The CDR3 is made up of 12 amino acids. Trimming stripped 3 bases from V and 3 bases from J, with 2 bases between. In nucleotides, the CDR3 is TGTGCCAGCAGCCAGGACACCGGGGAGCTGTTTTTT. Amino acid sequence: CASSQDTGELFF.

The chain combines TRBV18 with TRBJ2-5; D might be TRBD2 (5 bases). This CDR3 is 13 amino acids long. Trimming left V 4 bases short and J 7 bases short, with 13 bases between. Germline-derived CDR1 and CDR2 are KGHSH and LQKENI. This CDR3 reads CASSQDGRGTQYF. The CDR3 nucleotides are TGTGCCAGCTCACAGGACGGCCGGGGGACCCAGTACTTC. Looking up the rest from reference TRBV18 and TRBJ2-5 gives the full variable domain: NAGVMQNPRHLVRRRGQEARLRCSPMKGHSHVYWYRQLPEEGLKFMVYLQKENIIDESGMPKERFSAEFPKEGPSILRIQQVVRGDSAAYFCASSQDGRGTQYFGPGTRLLVL.

The genes are TRBV5-1 and TRBJ1-2; D remains ambiguous. Trimming cost V 0 bases and J 0 bases, with 9 bases left between them. Germline CDR1 SGHRS, CDR2 YFSETQ. The CDR3 is made up of 15 amino acids. The DNA of the CDR3 is TGCGCCAGCAGCTTGGGGGCGGGAGCTAACTATGGCTACACCTTC. It yields the protein CASSLGAGANYGYTF.

The chain joins TRBV7-8 to TRBJ1-5; D unresolved. Germline CDR1 and CDR2: SGHVS and FQNEAQ. Trimming left V 4 bases short and J 4 bases short, with 11 bases between. This CDR3 comprises 14 residues. CDR3: CASSSGLKNQPQHF. CDR3 in DNA: TGTGCCAGCAGCTCAGGACTGAAAAATCAGCCCCAGCATTTT.

J is TRBJ2-7 and V is TRBV5-1; TRBD1 is a possible D gene (6 bases). V was pared by 1 base and J by 4 bases, with 15 bases between. Germline CDR1 and CDR2: SGHRS and YFSETQ. This CDR3 spans 15 amino acids. CDR3 sequence (DNA): TGCGCCAGCAGCTTGTCGTCGCTGGGGGCTTACGAGCAGTACTTC. Its protein product is CASSLSSLGAYEQYF.

The rearrangement joins TRBV5-1 to TRBJ1-2; weak D call: TRBD1 (5 bases). CDR1 and CDR2 (germline): SGHRS, YFSETQ. V was pared by 1 base and J by 6 bases, with 16 bases between. This CDR3 comprises 15 residues. CDR3: CASSLRAGLIDGYTF. The CDR3 DNA reads TGCGCCAGCAGCTTGCGGGCAGGGCTCATCGATGGCTACACCTTC.

This rearrangement joins TRBV18 to TRBJ2-5; TRBD1 might be the D (5 bases). The germline CDR1 and CDR2 sequences are KGHSH and LQKENI. Trimming cost V 2 bases and J 0 bases, with 7 bases left between them. The CDR3 loop spans 14 amino acids. CDR3 region: CASSPRQNQETQYF. CDR3 bases: TGTGCCAGCTCACCAAGACAGAACCAAGAGACCCAGTACTTC.